The rows below give T cell receptor beta chains drawn from one sample of a study of T-cell memory formation after mild COVID-19. Each CDR3 protein gets one entry after TCRdb re-called the 5' RACE reads with MiXCR. Of hundreds of thousands of distinct CDR3 sequences in the sample, 16% were seen once. Specimen: PBMCs or a T cell subset sorted from them (not recorded which). The receptors were gathered from a man aged 18 to 30 who had mild COVID-19 (a few samples of this study predate the infection). Cell type and time point are not known. The CDR3 runs from the conserved cysteine through the conserved F or W. A D gene is named only where the DNA matches it firmly. Not all rows give a size; the values are once, few, many and, for expanded clones, a class.

CASSYGGVSGLLLAEQFF	TGTGCCAGCAGTTACGGAGGGGTCTCTGGCCTGTTATTGGCGGAGCAGTTCTTC	-	TRBV6-2/TRBV6-3	TRBJ2-1	-	18
CASSLGGGISYNEQFF	TGCGCCAGCAGCTTGGGCGGGGGGATCTCCTACAATGAGCAGTTCTTC	few	TRBV5-1	TRBJ2-1	TRBD2	16
CSVGRRYNEQFF	TGCAGCGTTGGCAGGCGGTACAATGAGCAGTTCTTC	many	TRBV29-1	TRBJ2-1	-	12
CSATQSDTQYF	TGCAGTGCTACACAGTCAGATACGCAGTATTTT	few	TRBV20-1	TRBJ2-3	-	11
CASSLAGGRSADTQYF	TGTGCCAGCAGTTTAGCAGGGGGCCGGAGCGCAGATACGCAGTATTTT	many	TRBV12-3/TRBV12-4	TRBJ2-3	TRBD1	16
CATSRRETQYF	TGTGCCACTAGCAGACGTGAGACCCAGTACTTC	-	TRBV3-1	TRBJ2-5	-	11
CASSRTSQETQYF	TGTGCCAGCAGCAGGACTAGCCAAGAGACCCAGTACTTC	many	TRBV6-5	TRBJ2-5	TRBD2	13
CASSLQGAVTGELFF	TGCGCCAGCAGCTTACAGGGGGCGGTCACCGGGGAGCTGTTTTTT	-	TRBV5-1	TRBJ2-2	TRBD1	15
CASSPGEGLYGYTF	TGTGCCAGCAGTCCAGGGGAGGGACTCTATGGCTACACCTTC	many	TRBV12-3/TRBV12-4	TRBJ1-2	-	14
CSARAVTDAKLFF	TGCAGTGCTAGAGCGGTCACAGACGCAAAACTGTTTTTT	few	TRBV20-1	TRBJ1-4	-	13
CASSQLVAGGTDRQYF	TGTGCCAGCAGCCAACTGGTAGCGGGGGGCACAGATAGGCAGTATTTT	-	TRBV3-1	TRBJ2-3	TRBD2	16
CSARDLSRQANTGELFF	TGCAGTGCTAGAGATTTGTCCAGGCAGGCGAACACCGGGGAGCTGTTTTTT	few	TRBV20-1	TRBJ2-2	-	17
CASKTSGGQYEQYF	TGTGCCAGCAAGACTAGCGGGGGGCAGTACGAGCAGTACTTC	-	TRBV28	TRBJ2-7	TRBD2	14
CASSGTEQDQPQHF	TGCGCCAGCAGCGGGACAGAACAGGATCAGCCCCAGCATTTT	-	TRBV4-1	TRBJ1-5	TRBD1	14
CASSSPRTSVNYGYTF	TGTGCCAGCAGTTCTCCCAGGACTTCAGTTAACTATGGCTACACCTTC	few	TRBV28	TRBJ1-2	-	16
CASSLGVQGLKPQHF	TGTGCCAGCAGCCTCGGTGTGCAGGGCTTGAAGCCCCAGCATTTT	few	TRBV7-2	TRBJ1-5	-	15
CASAGQGKNTEAFF	TGTGCCAGCGCGGGACAGGGAAAAAACACTGAAGCTTTCTTT	-	TRBV6-5	TRBJ1-1	TRBD1	14
CASRTTGYNEQFF	TGTGCCAGCAGAACGACTGGGTACAATGAGCAGTTCTTC	-	TRBV6-6	TRBJ2-1	-	13
CASSLEQPGSPLHF	TGCGCCAGCAGCTTGGAACAGCCCGGATCACCCCTCCACTTT	many	TRBV5-1	TRBJ1-6	-	14
CASSKGAGEEAFF	TGCGCCAGCAGCAAGGGAGCAGGGGAAGAAGCTTTCTTT	-	TRBV5-1	TRBJ1-1	-	13
CASSMTASTDTQYF	TGTGCCAGTAGTATGACAGCTAGCACAGATACGCAGTATTTT	once	TRBV19	TRBJ2-3	-	14
CASSRGLAGGRRTDTQYF	TGTGCCAGCAGCCGCGGACTAGCGGGGGGGCGGCGCACAGATACGCAGTATTTT	-	TRBV12-3/TRBV12-4	TRBJ2-3	TRBD2	18
CASSPRQGAREQYF	TGTGCCAGCAGCCCTCGGCAGGGGGCGCGAGAGCAGTACTTC	-	TRBV7-2	TRBJ2-7	TRBD1	14